This T cell receptor beta chain was captured by sequencing in a study of PD-L1 blockade in urothelial cancer. Background on the study: Between 0 and 3 prior chemotherapy regimens had been given to patients. Blood was subjected to analysis at 3 weeks (second dose) and 6 weeks following treatment start.

Time point defined: pretreatment peripheral blood. This CDR3 spans 16 amino acids. With 5 bases removed from V and 7 bases from J, the gap between germline ends came to 23 bases. CDR1 is MGHDK, CDR2 SYGVNS, per germline. Clones were read by immunoSEQ multiplex PCR, and TCRdb kept only the in-frame ones, dropping some. The sample yields tens of thousands of clones, roughly 85% seen once. The chain recombines TRBV25-1 with TRBJ2-5, with TRBD1 as a possible D gene (5 bases). The material sequenced was PBMCs, taken around atezolizumab (anti-PD-L1) treatment. This clonotype was obtained from a woman between 55 and 75 years old with urothelial cancer. Here the CDR3 reads CASSPQRGTGPGTQYF. CDR3 DNA sequence: TGTGCCAGCAGTCCACAAAGGGGCACAGGTCCAGGGACCCAGTACTTC. The full variable domain, its missing parts supplied by reference TRBV25-1 and TRBJ2-5, is EADIYQTPRYLVIGTGKKITLECSQTMGHDKMYWYQQDPGMELHLIHYSYGVNSTEKGDLSSESTVSRIRTEHFPLTLESARPSHTSQYLCASSPQRGTGPGTQYFGPGTRLLVL.